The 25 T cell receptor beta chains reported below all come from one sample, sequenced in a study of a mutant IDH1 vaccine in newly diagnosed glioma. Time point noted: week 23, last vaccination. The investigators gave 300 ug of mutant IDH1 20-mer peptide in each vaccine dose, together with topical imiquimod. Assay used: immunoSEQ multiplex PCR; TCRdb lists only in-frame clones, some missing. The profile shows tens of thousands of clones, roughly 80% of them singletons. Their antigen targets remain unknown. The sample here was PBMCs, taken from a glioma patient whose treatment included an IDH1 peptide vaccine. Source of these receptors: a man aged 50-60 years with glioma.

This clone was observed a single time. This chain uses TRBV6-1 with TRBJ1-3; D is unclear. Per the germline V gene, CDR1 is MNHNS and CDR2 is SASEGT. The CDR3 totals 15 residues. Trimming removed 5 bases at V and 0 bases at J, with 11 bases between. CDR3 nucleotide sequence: TGTGCCAGCAGTCGAAGGACTAGCTCTGGAAACACCATATATTTT. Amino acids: CASSRRTSSGNTIYF.

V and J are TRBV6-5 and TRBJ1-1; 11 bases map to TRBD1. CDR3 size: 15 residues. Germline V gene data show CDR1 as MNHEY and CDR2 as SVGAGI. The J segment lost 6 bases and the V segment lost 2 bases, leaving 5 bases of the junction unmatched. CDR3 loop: CASSYVRTGGSEAFF. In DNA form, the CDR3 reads TGTGCCAGCAGTTACGTAAGGACAGGGGGCTCTGAAGCTTTCTTT.

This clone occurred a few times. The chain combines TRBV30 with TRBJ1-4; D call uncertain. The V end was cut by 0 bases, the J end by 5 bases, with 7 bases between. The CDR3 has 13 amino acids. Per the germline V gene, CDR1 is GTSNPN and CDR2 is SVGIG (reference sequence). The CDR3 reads CAWSVQRNEKLFF. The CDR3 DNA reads TGTGCCTGGAGTGTTCAGAGGAATGAAAAACTGTTTTTT.

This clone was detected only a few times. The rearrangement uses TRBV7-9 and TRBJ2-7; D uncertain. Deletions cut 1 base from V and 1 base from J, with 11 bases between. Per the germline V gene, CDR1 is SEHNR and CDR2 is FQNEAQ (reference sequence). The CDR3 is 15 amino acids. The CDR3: CASSLGARKSYEQYF. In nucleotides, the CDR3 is TGTGCCAGCAGCTTAGGGGCGAGAAAGTCCTACGAGCAGTACTTC.

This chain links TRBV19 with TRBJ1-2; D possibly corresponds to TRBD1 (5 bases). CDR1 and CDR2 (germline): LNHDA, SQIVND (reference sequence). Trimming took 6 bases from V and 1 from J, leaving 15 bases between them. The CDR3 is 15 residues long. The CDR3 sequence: CASSPLQGLNYGYTF. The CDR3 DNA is TGTGCCAGTAGCCCTCTGCAGGGACTTAACTATGGCTACACCTTC.

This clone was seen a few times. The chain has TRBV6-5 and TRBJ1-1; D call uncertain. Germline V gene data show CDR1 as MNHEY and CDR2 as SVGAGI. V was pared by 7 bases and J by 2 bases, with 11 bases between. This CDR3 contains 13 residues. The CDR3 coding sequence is TGTGCCAGCAAATTCGGTGGTAACACTGAAGCTTTCTTT. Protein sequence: CASKFGGNTEAFF.

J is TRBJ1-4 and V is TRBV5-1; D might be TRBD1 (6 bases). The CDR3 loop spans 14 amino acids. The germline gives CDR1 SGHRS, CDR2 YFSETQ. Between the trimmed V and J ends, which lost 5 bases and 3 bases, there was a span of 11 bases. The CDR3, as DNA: TGCGCCAGCAGGAGGGGGGAAGCTAATGAAAAACTGTTTTTT. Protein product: CASRRGEANEKLFF.

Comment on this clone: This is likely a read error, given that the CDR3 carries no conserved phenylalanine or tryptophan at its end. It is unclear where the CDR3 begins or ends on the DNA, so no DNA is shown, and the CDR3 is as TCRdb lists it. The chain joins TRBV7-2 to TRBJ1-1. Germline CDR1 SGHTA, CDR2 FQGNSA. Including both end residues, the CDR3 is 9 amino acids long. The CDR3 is CASSPLKIK.

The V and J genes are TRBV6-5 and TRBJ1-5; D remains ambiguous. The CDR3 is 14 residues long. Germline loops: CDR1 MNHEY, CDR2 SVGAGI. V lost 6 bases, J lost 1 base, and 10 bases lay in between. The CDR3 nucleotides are TGTGCCAGCAGCCGACCGGGGAGCAATCAGCCCCAGCATTTT. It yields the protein CASSRPGSNQPQHF.

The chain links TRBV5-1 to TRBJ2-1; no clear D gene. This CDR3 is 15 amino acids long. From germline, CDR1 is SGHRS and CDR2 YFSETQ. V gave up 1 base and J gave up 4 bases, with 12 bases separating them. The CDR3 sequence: CASSLTPGRYNEQFF. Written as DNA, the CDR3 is TGCGCCAGCAGCTTGACTCCAGGAAGGTACAATGAGCAGTTCTTC.

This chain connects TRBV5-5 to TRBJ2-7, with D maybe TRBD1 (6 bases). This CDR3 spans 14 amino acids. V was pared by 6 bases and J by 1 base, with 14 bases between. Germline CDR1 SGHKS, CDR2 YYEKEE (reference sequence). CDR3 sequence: CASTSYQGSYEQYF. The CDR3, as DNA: TGTGCCAGCACCTCATATCAGGGGTCCTACGAGCAGTACTTC.

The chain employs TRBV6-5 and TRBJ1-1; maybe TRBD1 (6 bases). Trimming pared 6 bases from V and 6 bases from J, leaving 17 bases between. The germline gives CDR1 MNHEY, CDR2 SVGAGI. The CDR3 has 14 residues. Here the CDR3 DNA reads TGTGCCAGCAGCCGAAGGGGGGGGCCTTCTGAAGCTTTCTTT. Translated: CASSRRGGPSEAFF.

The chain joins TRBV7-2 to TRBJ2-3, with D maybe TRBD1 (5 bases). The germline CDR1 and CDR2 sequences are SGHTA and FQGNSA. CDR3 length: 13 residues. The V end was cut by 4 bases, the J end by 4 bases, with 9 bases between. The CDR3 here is CASSSGQADTQYF. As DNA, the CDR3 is TGTGCCAGCAGCTCAGGGCAGGCAGATACGCAGTATTTT.

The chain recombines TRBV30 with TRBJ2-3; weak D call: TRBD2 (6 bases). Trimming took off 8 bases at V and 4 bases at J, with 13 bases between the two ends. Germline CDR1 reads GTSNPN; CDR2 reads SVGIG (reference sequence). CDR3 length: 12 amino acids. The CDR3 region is CARGTLADTQYF. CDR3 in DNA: TGTGCCCGGGGGACTTTGGCAGATACGCAGTATTTT.

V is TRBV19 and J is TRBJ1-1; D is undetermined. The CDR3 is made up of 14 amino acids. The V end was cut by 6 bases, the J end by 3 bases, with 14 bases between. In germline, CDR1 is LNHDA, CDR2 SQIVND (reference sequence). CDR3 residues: CASRNWRVDTEAFF. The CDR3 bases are TGTGCCAGTAGAAACTGGAGGGTGGACACTGAAGCTTTCTTT.

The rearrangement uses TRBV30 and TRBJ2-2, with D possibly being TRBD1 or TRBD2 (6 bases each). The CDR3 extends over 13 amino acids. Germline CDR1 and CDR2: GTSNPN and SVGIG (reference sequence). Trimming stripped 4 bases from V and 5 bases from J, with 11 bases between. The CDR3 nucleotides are TGTGCCTGGAATGAGGGGGGAACCGGGGAGCTGTTTTTT. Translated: CAWNEGGTGELFF.

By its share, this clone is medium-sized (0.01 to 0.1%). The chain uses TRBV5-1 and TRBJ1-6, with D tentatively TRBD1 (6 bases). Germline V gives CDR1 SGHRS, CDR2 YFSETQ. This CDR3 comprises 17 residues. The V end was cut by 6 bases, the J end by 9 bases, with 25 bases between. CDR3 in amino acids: CASTVQPGAWASSPLHF. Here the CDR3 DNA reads TGCGCCAGCACGGTCCAACCAGGGGCCTGGGCGAGTTCACCCCTCCACTTT.

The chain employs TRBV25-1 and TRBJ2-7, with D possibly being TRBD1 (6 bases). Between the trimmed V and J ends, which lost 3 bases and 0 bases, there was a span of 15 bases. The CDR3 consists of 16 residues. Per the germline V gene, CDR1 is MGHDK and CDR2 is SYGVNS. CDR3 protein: CASSDSPGQSSYEQYF. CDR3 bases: TGTGCCAGCAGTGATTCCCCCGGACAGAGCTCCTACGAGCAGTACTTC.

For the CDR3, the DNA is TGCAGTGCGGCGACGGATAACGAGCAGTACTTC. The encoded protein is CSAATDNEQYF. This chain joins TRBV20-1 and TRBJ2-7; no reliable D call. The V gene lost 6 bases and the J gene lost 5 bases, with 11 bases spanning the gap. Looked up from germline, CDR1 is DFQATT and CDR2 is SNEGSKA (reference sequence). The CDR3 is 11 amino acids.

The CDR3 protein is CATSTDRLATNEKLFF. In DNA form, the CDR3 reads TGTGCCACCAGCACCGACAGACTAGCAACTAATGAAAAACTGTTTTTT. The chain joins TRBV15 to TRBJ1-4; D is possibly TRBD1 (5 bases). V was pared by 4 bases and J by 0 bases, with 12 bases between. Germline lookup yields CDR1 LNHNV and CDR2 YYDKDF (reference sequence). The CDR3 has 16 residues.

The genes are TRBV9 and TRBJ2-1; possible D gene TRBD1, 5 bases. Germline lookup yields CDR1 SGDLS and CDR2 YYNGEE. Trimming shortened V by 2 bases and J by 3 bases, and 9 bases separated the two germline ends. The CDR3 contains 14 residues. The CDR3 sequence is CASSVQGFYNEQFF. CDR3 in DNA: TGTGCCAGCAGCGTGCAGGGATTCTACAATGAGCAGTTCTTC.

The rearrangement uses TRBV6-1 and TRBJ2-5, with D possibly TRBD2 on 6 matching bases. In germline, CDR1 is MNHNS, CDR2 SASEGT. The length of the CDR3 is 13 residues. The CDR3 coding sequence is TGTGCTATGGGGACTTGGGGTTCGGAGACCCAGTACTTC. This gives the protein CAMGTWGSETQYF.

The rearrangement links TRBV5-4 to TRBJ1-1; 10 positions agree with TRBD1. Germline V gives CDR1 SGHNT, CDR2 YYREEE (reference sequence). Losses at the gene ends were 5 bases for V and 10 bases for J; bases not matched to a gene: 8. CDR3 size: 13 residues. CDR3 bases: TGTGCCAGCAGACAGGACAGGGGGGAGAGAGCTTTCTTT. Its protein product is CASRQDRGERAFF.

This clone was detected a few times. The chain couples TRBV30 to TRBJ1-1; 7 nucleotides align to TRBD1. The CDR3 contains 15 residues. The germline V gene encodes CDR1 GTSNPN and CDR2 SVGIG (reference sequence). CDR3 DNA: TGTATAACTCGAAACCTCGGGACAGCGAACACTGAAGCTTTCTTT. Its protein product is CITRNLGTANTEAFF.

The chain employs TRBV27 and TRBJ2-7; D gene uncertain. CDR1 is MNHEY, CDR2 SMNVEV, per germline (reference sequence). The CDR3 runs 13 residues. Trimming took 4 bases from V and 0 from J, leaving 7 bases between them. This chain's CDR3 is CASSYRFSYEQYF. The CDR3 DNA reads TGTGCCAGCAGTTATAGGTTCTCCTACGAGCAGTACTTC.